This TCR beta chain derives from a study of CD8+ T cells in alopecia areata. This clone was observed a handful of times. The antigen remains undetermined. Regarding the study as a whole: In scalp samples, resident alphabeta T cells of normal skin are also sequenced. Clonality in lesional scalp, especially alopecia totalis/universalis, exceeded that of normal scalp. TCR sharing was clearer in mice than between patients, perhaps partly owing to patient HLA diversity.

The germline CDR1 and CDR2 sequences are MGHRA and YSYEKL. The CDR3 contains 14 residues. Trimming left V 0 bases short and J 3 bases short, with 6 bases between. RNA extraction was followed by reverse transcription into cDNA, which acted as the sequencing template. The repertoire was sequenced with immunoSEQ multiplex PCR; TCRdb's copy has only in-frame clones and lacks some. The data show approximately 24,000 clones, 40% to 60% seen once. Sampling of alopecia areata patients yielded lesional scalp punch biopsies as well as peripheral blood. Sequenced input: NKG2D-high CD8+ T cells sorted from blood. The sequence was obtained from a human donor with alopecia areata. This chain uses TRBV4-1 with TRBJ2-1, with D hard to call. The chain's CDR3 is CASSQERSYNEQFF. In nucleotides, the CDR3 is TGCGCCAGCAGCCAAGAGCGCAGCTACAATGAGCAGTTCTTC.